The T cell receptor beta chain under discussion was sequenced for a study of T cell repertoires in cytomegalovirus infection. Looking at the study overall: Used in the study were CMV epitopes, some recently identified and HLA-C-restricted, others well-studied and HLA-B-restricted. Both CMV infection and a matching HLA type were indicated by public TCR beta signatures.

This clonotype has ten or more counts. Its antigen is undetermined. The junction shows a germline mismatch at one end, possibly a read error. General study results and limits: It was HLA-C-restricted CMV-specific TCR beta clonotypes that dominated the response ex vivo. Individuals carrying CMV plus the relevant HLA were identified by cumulative frequency of public TCR beta families.

Germline assignment: CDR1 MGHRA and CDR2 YSYEKL. The length of the CDR3 is 12 residues. TCRdb independently ran MiXCR on the reads; one entry per CDR3 protein. The sample has 830,000 or so distinct CDR3 sequences; approximately 32% are singletons. The starting material was cultured CD8+ T cells from PBMCs, obtained from culture after CMV antigen stimulation. The sequence was collected from a human donor in good health (CMV status not recorded). Some clones in this sample may be carry-over from other donors' samples. The chain carries TRBV4-1 and TRBJ1-3; tentatively, D is TRBD1 (5 bases). The CDR3 DNA is TGTGCCAGCAGCCAGGGAGGAAACACCATATATTTT. It yields the protein CASSQGGNTIYF.